Described below is a single TCR beta chain sequence and its context. Its antigen remains undetermined. For CDR1 and CDR2, the germline V gene lists MNHEY and SVGAGI. V lost 0 bases and J lost 0 bases; the stretch between them is 8 bases long. Spanning cysteine to phenylalanine, the CDR3 consists of 15 amino acids. Only the CDR3 DNA is retained, 45 bases long and in frame from the first base. Libraries were prepared through the immunoSEQ multiplex PCR assay. For the multiplex PCR, a mixture combining 60 forward primers for TCR Vbeta segments and 13 reverse primers for TCR Jbeta segments was used. Amplification of the CDR3 region of rearranged TCR beta genes was performed with a multiplex PCR assay on genomic DNA. The Illumina HiSeq System was used to sequence the amplified TCR beta libraries as 87-base-pair reads. The study's own analysis went as follows. A later analysis tallied around 82 million unique TCR beta chains across the 640 or so repertoires, and some 10 million of those chains were shared by two or more donors. Raw reads were error-corrected and collapsed into unique sequences with a nearest-neighbor algorithm that merged closely related sequences to remove PCR and sequencing errors. Alignment of CDR3 sequences to IMGT reference sequences was used to assign V, D and J gene segments. For a sequence to be retained, a match of at least six nucleotides to both a V gene segment and a J gene segment was required. Rearrangements were classified as productive when the CDR3 lacked stop codons and remained in frame with V and J, and all other rearrangements were classified as non-productive. Following IMGT convention, CDR3 was defined as the stretch from the second conserved V-encoded cysteine up to the conserved J-encoded phenylalanine. The earlier analysis of more than 450 of the donors excluded sequences that lacked an unambiguous match to a single V gene segment. In an earlier analysis of 587 of the donors, a V segment was called functional when productive rearrangements were above 56.7%, and segregating when the standard deviation between donors exceeded 5%. A statistical classification framework was built for diagnosing cytomegalovirus status from the catalog of TCR beta chain sequences. In a later analysis, V and J genes were assigned by comparing TCR nucleotide sequences against IMGT/GENE-DB human TR gene sequences. The TCRdist pipeline was used in a later analysis to assign CDR3 sequences and most-parsimonious VDJ recombination scenarios. In a later analysis, each TCR beta chain was defined by its CDR3 amino acid sequence together with its V-gene family, and reads lacking a unique V-gene family were excluded. A later analysis removed over 500 highly shared, low-generation-probability nucleotide sequences to deal with suspected cross-contamination and a sequencing artifact. In a later analysis, a clonal expansion index for each public chain was calculated from normalized within-repertoire ranks of inferred template counts. In a later analysis, generation probabilities were computed with a VDJ recombination model fitted to out-of-frame rearrangements, and the resulting probabilities were checked against IGoR. Hypergeometric tests were used in a later analysis to score TCR-TCR, TCR-HLA and TCR-CMV co-occurrence, with a repertoire-size bias correction applied to the TCR pairs. To estimate false discovery rates, a later analysis permuted the HLA or CMV assignments 20 times. A later analysis grouped co-occurring TCRs with DBSCAN, adding TCRdist sequence similarity when clustering within HLA-allele-positive subsets. Repertoires with fewer than 30,000 or more than 120,000 public chains were left out of co-occurrence clustering, as were four to six repertoires with anomalous nucleotide sharing. TCRdb took over this immuneACCESS table, retaining in-frame rearrangements with V and J assigned. Such tables are incomplete; in checked studies, under half of the missing clones stem from an unresolved V gene, and the remainder is unexplained. V, J and clone size reflect that table, while D and trimming were determined from the DNA. The table held for this sample gives about 140,000 clones. The top ten clones comprise about 0.96% of the sample.

The cohort consisted of hundreds of healthy bone marrow donors. At the time of sampling, every cohort member was nominally healthy, though immune exposures that went unrecorded were likely present. The donor was CMV seronegative and was included in the group of several hundred seronegative cohort members. Each donor provided a peripheral blood sample, and peripheral blood mononuclear cells were used for TCR beta sequencing. The Qiagen DNeasy Blood Extraction Kit was used to extract genomic DNA from the blood cell samples. These data come from a study of cytomegalovirus exposure and HLA in healthy donors (dated by TCRdb to about 2017). Broadly, across the study: An earlier analysis of roughly 500 of the donors reported approximately 300 Gb of sequence data and 117 million unique TCR beta sequences from about 180 million T cells. Donor age, sex, ethnicity and CMV serostatus were collected together with the repertoire data. A later genetic analysis used genome-wide SNP genotypes for about 65% of the 666 donors, treating that subset as a discovery cohort. An early release that covered about 600 HLA-typed donors contained approximately 320 gigabases of sequencing data and some 87 million unique TCR sequences. Of the roughly 400 genotyped donors, 65% to 90% were placed in the genetic ancestry cluster associated with self-reported Caucasian donors. HLA typing covered class I and class II loci at four-digit resolution. The number of donors typed differed by locus, with about 629-640 for A, B, C, DRB1 and DQB1, roughly 520 for DQA1, 600 to 610 for DPA1, and around 450 for DPB1. A later analysis re-examined previously published TCR beta repertoires from more than 550 donors and added high-resolution HLA genotyping to investigate patterns of TCR occurrence. The study aimed to test whether cataloging public T cell receptors could reveal signatures of past pathogen exposure. Five DR-DQ haplotypes were treated as single units for association and clustering because of strong linkage in the cohort. Among some 400 genotyped donors of the cohort, an average of approximately 240,000 unique TCR beta nucleotide sequences was sequenced per donor, of which 15% to 20% were non-productive. In the later analysis, no new phenotypic data were used to find candidate immune exposures; instead, reliance was placed on TCR beta sequences and their occurrence across donors. Along with the roughly 700-subject first cohort, a separate validation cohort of over 90 different subjects was used. Using immunosequencing, the study profiled T cell repertoires from around 670 subjects and related those repertoires to cytomegalovirus serostatus. All discovery cohort repertoires had been generated on a single sequencing platform. To predict cytomegalovirus infection status, the study combined high-throughput TCR immunosequencing, statistical association of individual TCRs with disease status, and machine learning. In an earlier analysis of roughly 580 of the donors, high-throughput TCR beta sequencing was used to judge whether each TCR beta V gene segment behaved as functional or pseudogenic. Study-wide findings and limitations: The classifier was reported to diagnose cytomegalovirus status with high specificity and sensitivity in both the original cohort and the validation cohort. According to the authors, the approach could potentially be generalized to other disease states and immunological phenotypes. Three of the identified cytomegalovirus-associated TCR beta chains were confirmed in vitro to be specific for cytomegalovirus antigens. In an earlier analysis of several hundred of the donors, most TCR beta V segments were observed in productive rearrangements about 87% or about 30% of the time, broadly matching IMGT annotations. In a later analysis, the rate of TCR association differed among HLA loci, with DRB1 alleles having the most associated TCRs and HLA-C alleles having the fewest. A cluster of highly shared sequence variants was judged likely to represent a technical artifact of the sequencing pipeline. Because counts were too low, 15 to 20 rarely observed V segments, including chromosome 9 orphons, were left out of the earlier analysis of several hundred of the donors. Correlated functional status among segregating V segments might reflect linkage disequilibrium, but an unknown experimental factor could not be ruled out. A later genetic analysis associated a missense DCLRE1C variant with V-gene and J-gene trimming of TCR beta chains, and an independent cohort replicated the association. Immune exposure information for the cohort was limited to CMV serostatus. The presence/absence analyses assumed that sequencing depth was roughly uniform across donors, and that assumption may not be true. Because HLA typing was unavailable for some donors at each locus, only the typed subset was used in association tests. Assigning TCR associations to individual alleles was difficult when HLA alleles, especially DR and DQ, strongly co-occurred. A later analysis found that most CMV-associated TCR beta chains appeared HLA-restricted, with HLA associations seemingly driven largely by CMV exposure. According to a later analysis, parvovirus B19, influenza, CMV and Epstein-Barr virus appeared linked to several top co-occurrence clusters. Across donors, most TCR sequences were observed very rarely, whereas some public TCRs were present in many individuals. Some IMGT-functional V segments, including TRBV6-2 and TRBV6-3, could not be distinguished by the 87-base-pair reads and were therefore excluded. A total of 164 TCR beta chains were listed by the study as associated with cytomegalovirus. Only TCR beta chains were sequenced in this cohort, and the absence of alpha or paired-chain data limited detectable features. Compared with the roughly 720-donor mean, donors in an Asian-associated ancestry cluster had fewer N-insertions in productive TCRs, according to a later genetic analysis. In a later analysis, HLA-associated TCR beta chains showed more clonal expansion and lower generation probabilities than non-associated chains that were equally common. At a false discovery rate of 0.05, a later analysis linked around 15,000 TCR beta sequences to specific HLA alleles. A further reported finding was that TCR beta sequences accurately predicted the HLA-A and HLA-B alleles for most subjects in the first cohort.

Source material: PBMCs. The clonotype comes from a male donor in good health and CMV-seronegative. This sequence uses TRBV6-5 and TRBJ1-1; the D gene is unclear. For the CDR3, the sequence is CASSYSGRLNTEAFF. The DNA is TGTGCCAGCAGTTACTCGGGCAGACTGAACACTGAAGCTTTCTTT.